This T cell receptor (beta chain) was sequenced during a study of blood T cell repertoires in COVID-19 (dated by TCRdb to 2020 to 2021). Regarding the complete study: Collaborator samples came from the United States, Italy and Spain and covered acute and convalescent phases of COVID-19. Sample metadata almost always included a de-identified subject ID, COVID-19 status, age in years and sex. The prospective study material was composed of cDNA or gDNA derived from T cells, B-cell-depleted T cells, or PBMCs. The repertoires were made available in a free public database intended to serve as a resource for research on the immune response to SARS-CoV-2. Samples came from the ongoing ImmuneRACE study (first 160 participants) plus 1,254 subjects from 6 global collaborators. Subjects who had been exposed to COVID-19, were actively infected with it, or had recovered from it provided the deeply sampled blood TCRbeta repertoires that made up the dataset. HLA class I and class II types, where available, came from metadata supplied by the sample provider rather than from assay-based typing. Overall results and qualifications from the work: How much clinical and demographic metadata was included differed by source and by participant, and the metadata was provided uncurated.

Comment on this clone: Its antigen is unknown. Base qualities are missing; no much larger clone stands one base away.

Participants in the prospective study were aged roughly 18 to 100 years, lived in about two dozen United States geographic areas, and enrolled through a virtual design. To assign participants to cohorts, the prospective study relied on clinical history that participants themselves reported in a screening survey and a study questionnaire. Each participant in the prospective study had whole blood, serum and a nasopharyngeal or oropharyngeal swab collected by mobile phlebotomists. Over a roughly 2-month period, participants in the prospective study had the option of providing additional blood draws and questionnaires. Prospective study blood samples were shipped either frozen or at room temperature before DNA extraction. TCRbeta CDR3 regions were amplified from genomic DNA by means of the immunoSEQ Assay, a bias-controlled multiplex PCR. Per the source publication's procedure: Within the assay, amplification of reference gene primers was used to estimate how many nucleated cells each sample contained. To quantify the absolute abundance of each unique TCRbeta CDR3 rearrangement, sequence reads were collapsed and filtered. For each sample, productive Simpson clonality was calculated by taking the square root of Simpson's diversity index across productive rearrangements. TCRdb's version of the immuneACCESS table is confined to in-frame rearrangements and falls short of the full clone set. An unresolved V gene accounts for under half of the shortfall where checked; the remainder is of unknown origin. The D gene and trimming were derived from the DNA, and the V and J assignments and clone size from that table. For this sample the table gives some 170,000 clones, of which about 90% were detected only once. The ten top clones hold 1% to 1.5% of the sample.

Measured from the cysteine to the phenylalanine, the CDR3 is 16 residues long. CDR3 DNA is the only sequence kept; it has 48 bases, read in frame from the first base. The trim is 0 bases for V and 1 base for J, with a gap of 10 bases between the germline ends. Per the germline V gene (reference sequence), LGHDT is the CDR1 and YNNKEL is the CDR2. This TCR came from a human donor with acute COVID-19. The donor label of this sample is uncertain. The specimen sequenced was PBMCs or T cells enriched from blood (not recorded which). The rearranged chain carries TRBV3-1 (or the pseudogene TRBV3-2) and TRBJ2-1; confidence is insufficient to name the D gene. The sequenced DNA is TGTGCCAGCAGCCAAGATGCGAGGCTATCCTACAATGAGCAGTTCTTC. Translated, this gives CASSQDARLSYNEQFF.